The sequence of this TCR beta chain was determined in a study of tumor-infiltrating lymphocytes in primary liver carcinoma. A primer matching the constant region was used to make TCR beta cDNA from 450 to 550 ng of total RNA. ARM-PCR was slightly modified, and three nested multiplex PCR rounds with it gave rise to the TCR beta libraries. It was with TRBV1-TRBV30 forward primers and a C-beta reverse primer that the first two PCR rounds were run, at about 10 cycles each. MiXCR, run by TCRdb on the multiplex PCR reads, gives a single entry per CDR3 protein. The sample contains roughly 180,000 distinct CDR3 sequences, about 60% of which appear only once. The CDR3 length is 15 residues. CDR1 SNHLY and CDR2 FYNNEI come from the germline V gene. V was trimmed by 11 bases and J by 6 bases, leaving 25 bases between them. In addition to blood RNA drawn from unsorted whole blood, germline DNA was extracted.

The sample consisted of peripheral blood. The gene calls are TRBV2 and TRBJ2-5; maybe TRBD1 (5 bases). This TCR was sampled from a man aged 35-49 years with primary liver carcinoma and hepatitis B virus infection. The CDR3 bases are TGTGCCGGATCTTCAGCAAGGGGTGGTACGAAGACCCAGTACTTC. Residues: CAGSSARGGTKTQYF. Using reference TRBV2 and TRBJ2-5 for the parts outside the CDR3, the full variable domain is EPEVTQTPSHQVTQMGQEVILRCVPISNHLYFYWYRQILGQKVEFLVSFYNNEISEKSEIFDDQFSVERPDGSNFTLKIRSTKLEDSAMYFCAGSSARGGTKTQYFGPGTRLLVL.